The 27 T cell receptor beta chains presented below share a single source sample, sequenced in a study of cytomegalovirus exposure and HLA in healthy donors. Primers for the PCR totalled 60 Vbeta and 13 Jbeta. Sequencing was performed with immunoSEQ multiplex PCR; in TCRdb, only in-frame clones are kept and a portion is missing. The table includes more than 150,000 clones, 75% to 85% detected once. The sample consisted of PBMCs. All receptors derive from a girl under 18 in good health and CMV-seropositive.

The chain links TRBV6-1 to TRBJ1-1; no firm D call. The CDR3 runs to 15 residues. The V gene lost 3 bases and the J gene lost 3 bases, with 14 bases spanning the gap. The V gene's germline CDR1 is MNHNS and CDR2 SASEGT. CDR3 residues: CASSDPVLTDTEAFF. The CDR3 region has the DNA TGTGCCAGCAGTGACCCTGTTCTTACAGACACTGAAGCTTTCTTT.

The rearrangement joins TRBV2 to TRBJ2-1; 9 nucleotides agree with TRBD2. The germline gives CDR1 SNHLY, CDR2 FYNNEI. The CDR3 contains 17 residues. The V gene end was trimmed by 2 bases and the J gene end by 5 bases; junction bases not matched to a gene: 10. The CDR3 region is CASSERPGTSGHNEQFF. The CDR3 coding sequence is TGTGCCAGCAGTGAACGCCCCGGTACTAGCGGGCACAATGAGCAGTTCTTC.

The V call is TRBV4-3, the J call TRBJ2-7; no reliable D call. Trimming took off 2 bases at V and 5 bases at J, with 10 bases between the two ends. Per the germline V gene, CDR1 is LGHNA and CDR2 is YSLEER. The CDR3 length is 13 residues. The CDR3 is CASSQWALHEQYF. CDR3 DNA sequence: TGCGCCAGCAGCCAATGGGCCTTGCACGAGCAGTACTTC.

The genes are TRBV10-3 and TRBJ2-1; TRBD2 might be the D (6 bases). The CDR3 has 12 residues. V was shortened by 8 bases and J by 6 bases, with 11 bases between the two germline ends. From germline, CDR1 is ENHRY and CDR2 SYGVKD. CDR3 in amino acids: CAIGDGSNEQFF. DNA of the CDR3: TGTGCCATCGGCGACGGGAGCAATGAGCAGTTCTTC.

The rearrangement links TRBV18 to TRBJ1-5; 7 nucleotides align to TRBD1. This CDR3 is built from 13 residues. V gave up 3 bases and J gave up 7 bases; unmatched junction bases: 3. From germline, CDR1 is KGHSH and CDR2 LQKENI. The CDR3 sequence: CASSPDRTQPQHF. The DNA of the CDR3 is TGTGCCAGCTCACCGGACAGGACCCAGCCCCAGCATTTT.

CDR3 residues: CASSQDPRLGGYTF. CDR3 DNA sequence: TGCGCCAGCAGCCAAGATCCCCGTCTCGGGGGCTACACCTTC. The chain has TRBV4-3 and TRBJ1-2; no clear D. The CDR3 totals 14 residues. The ends were cut back, 0 bases at V and 8 bases at J, with 13 bases in the middle. Germline V gives CDR1 LGHNA, CDR2 YSLEER.

The V gene is TRBV6-4, the J gene TRBJ2-3; weak D call: TRBD2 (5 bases). The CDR3 covers 12 residues. Germline V gene data show CDR1 as MRHNA and CDR2 as SNTAGT. Trimming took 6 bases from V and 4 from J, leaving 8 bases between them. In nucleotides, the CDR3 is TGTGCCAGCAGATCGGGGTCAGATACGCAGTATTTT. Amino acid sequence: CASRSGSDTQYF.

The CDR3: CASSEMGADPYTF. The CDR3 DNA sequence: TGTGCCAGCAGTGAAATGGGGGCCGACCCCTACACCTTC. The chain has TRBV2 and TRBJ1-2; a weak D match, TRBD1 (6 bases). V was shortened by 2 bases and J by 10 bases, with 14 bases between the two germline ends. CDR1 SNHLY and CDR2 FYNNEI come from the germline V gene. The CDR3 spans 13 residues. Full variable domain (remainder filled in from reference TRBV2 and TRBJ1-2): EPEVTQTPSHQVTQMGQEVILRCVPISNHLYFYWYRQILGQKVEFLVSFYNNEISEKSEIFDDQFSVERPDGSNFTLKIRSTKLEDSAMYFCASSEMGADPYTFGSGTRLTVV.

The rearrangement uses TRBV20-1 and TRBJ2-7, with D unresolved. The CDR3 length is 11 residues. CDR1 and CDR2 from the germline V gene are DFQATT and SNEGSKA (reference sequence). Trimming took off 3 bases at V and 6 bases at J, with 9 bases between the two ends. The CDR3 loop reads CSARILSEQYF. For the CDR3, the DNA is TGCAGTGCTAGGATACTGAGCGAGCAGTACTTC.

The V and J genes are TRBV4-2 and TRBJ1-3; 7 bases are a match to TRBD1. Germline CDR1 and CDR2: LGHNA and YNFKEQ. Trimming cost V 0 bases and J 7 bases; bases outside gene matches: 9. This CDR3 has 16 residues. CDR3 residues: CASSQDRQGDLNTIYF. In DNA, the CDR3 is TGTGCCAGCAGCCAAGATCGGCAGGGGGATCTTAACACCATATATTTT.

This chain joins TRBV5-5 and TRBJ1-3; D is unresolved. The V gene lost 0 bases and the J gene lost 4 bases, with 17 bases spanning the gap. Germline V gene data show CDR1 as SGHKS and CDR2 as YYEKEE (reference sequence). The CDR3 is 17 amino acids. CDR3 loop: CASSLDEGEAWGNTIYF. CDR3 DNA: TGTGCCAGCAGCTTGGATGAGGGCGAGGCCTGGGGAAACACCATATATTTT.

CDR3 loop: CASSWTGPSYEQYF. For the CDR3, the DNA is TGTGCCAGTAGTTGGACAGGGCCGTCCTACGAGCAGTACTTC. The genes are TRBV19 and TRBJ2-7; TRBD1 matches at 8 bases. This CDR3 has 14 amino acids. The junction had 4 bases not matched to a gene; V was cut back by 5 bases and J by 1 base. Germline values: CDR1 LNHDA, CDR2 SQIVND (reference sequence).

The table lists this clone with a few counts. In nucleotides, the CDR3 is TGTGCCAGCAGCTTGTTAGGGGTGGGCATATCGTCCTACGAGCAGTACTTC. The encoded protein is CASSLLGVGISSYEQYF. The chain links TRBV5-6 to TRBJ2-7; TRBD1 is a possible D gene (5 bases). Trimming left V 1 base short and J 1 base short, with 18 bases between. The CDR3 has 17 residues. Germline CDR1 and CDR2: SGHDT and YYEEEE.

This chain joins TRBV6-5 and TRBJ1-3, with D possibly TRBD1 on 5 matching bases. The CDR3 contains 15 residues. Trimming shortened V by 1 base and J by 2 bases, and 9 bases separated the two germline ends. CDR1 and CDR2 from the germline V gene are MNHEY and SVGAGI. The CDR3 DNA reads TGTGCCAGCAGTTACTGGGGGGACCCTGGAAACACCATATATTTT. This encodes CASSYWGDPGNTIYF.

The chain recombines TRBV9 with TRBJ2-7; maybe TRBD2 (7 bases). Germline lookup yields CDR1 SGDLS and CDR2 YYNGEE. V was pared by 3 bases and J by 7 bases, with 17 bases between. The CDR3 is made up of 14 amino acids. CDR3 region: CASSEGGWTGEQYF. The CDR3 nucleotides read TGTGCCAGCAGCGAGGGGGGGTGGACGGGTGAGCAGTACTTC.

The CDR3 here is CASSQDLGQGKRDQPQHF. The CDR3 DNA sequence: TGCGCCAGCAGCCAAGATCTGGGCCAGGGGAAAAGAGATCAGCCCCAGCATTTT. The chain is built from TRBV4-1 and TRBJ1-5; D is possibly TRBD1 (6 bases). The CDR3 is 18 amino acids. Germline CDR1 reads MGHRA; CDR2 reads YSYEKL. V was clipped by 0 bases and J by 5 bases, with 20 bases between them.

V is TRBV7-2 and J is TRBJ2-5; tentative D call: TRBD2 (6 bases). Germline loops: CDR1 SGHTA, CDR2 FQGNSA. The ends were cut back, 5 bases at V and 7 bases at J, with 17 bases in the middle. The CDR3 consists of 14 residues. The CDR3 region has the DNA TGTGCCAGCAGCCGAAACGGAGGGTTGGGGACCCAGTACTTC. Amino acids: CASSRNGGLGTQYF. The whole variable domain, filled in from reference TRBV7-2 and TRBJ2-5, reads GAGVSQSPSNKVTEKGKDVELRCDPISGHTALYWYRQSLGQGLEFLIYFQGNSAPDKSGLPSDRFSAERTGGSVSTLTIQRTQQEDSAVYLCASSRNGGLGTQYFGPGTRLLVL.

The chain combines TRBV9 with TRBJ2-3, with TRBD2 identical over 7 bases. Trimming at V came to 3 bases and at J to 3 bases, leaving 10 bases not matched to a gene. Germline-derived CDR1 and CDR2 are SGDLS and YYNGEE. This CDR3 is 16 amino acids long. CDR3 sequence: CASSGDGGILTDTQYF. For the CDR3, the DNA is TGTGCCAGCAGCGGGGACGGGGGGATTTTAACAGATACGCAGTATTTT.

This clone was found a few times. The V and J genes are TRBV7-9 and TRBJ2-7; D not certain. Germline CDR1 and CDR2: SEHNR and FQNEAQ (reference sequence). V was shortened by 3 bases and J by 7 bases, with 22 bases between the two germline ends. The CDR3 has 16 residues. The CDR3 loop reads CASSLVRKSDLWEQYF. The CDR3 bases are TGTGCCAGCAGCTTGGTCCGTAAATCAGACTTGTGGGAGCAGTACTTC.

This sequence joins TRBV19 and TRBJ1-2, with a weak D call TRBD1 (5 bases). Trimming removed 7 bases from V and 3 bases from J, with 18 bases in between. The CDR3 has 15 amino acids. The germline gives CDR1 LNHDA, CDR2 SQIVND (reference sequence). CDR3 DNA: TGTGCCAGTACCGCGCAGGGCGCTTTGGACTATGGCTACACCTTC. Amino acid sequence: CASTAQGALDYGYTF.

The rearrangement uses TRBV18 and TRBJ2-5; 9 nucleotides match TRBD1. The germline V gene has CDR1 KGHSH and CDR2 LQKENI. This CDR3 region has 16 residues. J lost 1 base, V lost 2 bases, and 5 bases had no gene match. The CDR3 nucleotides are TGTGCCAGCTCACCAGGGGACAGGGCCCTCCAAGAGACCCAGTACTTC. Translating gives CASSPGDRALQETQYF.

This clone has just a few counts. The chain couples TRBV4-2 to TRBJ2-7; 11 bases agree with TRBD1. Looked up from germline, CDR1 is LGHNA and CDR2 is YNFKEQ. This CDR3 has 15 residues. V was clipped by 1 base and J by 7 bases; unmatched bases: 6. The CDR3 sequence is CASSQGGGTGGEQYF. The CDR3 region has the DNA TGTGCCAGCAGCCAAGGGGGTGGGACAGGGGGGGAGCAGTACTTC.

The CDR3: CASSSDTDTQYF. Written as DNA, the CDR3 is TGTGCCAGCAGCTCAGACACAGATACGCAGTATTTT. This rearrangement joins TRBV5-5 to TRBJ2-3; D is ambiguous. Per germline, CDR1 SGHKS and CDR2 YYEKEE (reference sequence). The CDR3 consists of 12 residues. The V and J ends lost 3 bases and 2 bases respectively, with 4 bases between them.

V gene TRBV6-5 combines with J gene TRBJ1-2; 8 bases fit TRBD1. V trimming: 6 bases; J trimming: 3 bases; junction bases outside the gene matches: 3. The germline V gene encodes CDR1 MNHEY and CDR2 SVGAGI. The CDR3 is 13 residues long. CDR3: CASSPQGDYGYTF. The CDR3 nucleotides read TGTGCCAGCAGCCCACAGGGGGACTATGGCTACACCTTC.

This clone was picked up a small number of times. V is TRBV4-3 and J is TRBJ1-2, with D perhaps matching TRBD1 (6 bases). V lost 1 base to trimming and J lost 4 bases, with 16 bases between them. Germline V lookup: CDR1 LGHNA, CDR2 YSLEER. The length of the CDR3 is 16 residues. CDR3 bases: TGCGCCAGCAGCCAAGCCTTACGAACAGGGACCTATGGCTACACCTTC. This sequence encodes CASSQALRTGTYGYTF.

The chain links TRBV14 to TRBJ1-6; D uncertain. V dropped 1 base and J dropped 10 bases, with 8 bases sitting between them. Looked up from germline, CDR1 is SGHDN and CDR2 is FVKESK. The CDR3 runs to 13 residues. CDR3 sequence: CASSQVSGSPLHF. In DNA form, the CDR3 reads TGTGCCAGCAGCCAAGTGTCCGGGTCACCCCTCCACTTT.

This chain links TRBV7-2 with TRBJ2-7; TRBD2 matches 10 bases. With V trimmed by 5 bases and J by 2 bases, 9 bases remained unmatched. Germline CDR1 SGHTA, CDR2 FQGNSA. There are 16 residues in the CDR3. CDR3 DNA: TGTGCCAGCAGCCTGTCTAGCGGGGGAGCTCCCTACGAGCAGTACTTC. Protein: CASSLSSGGAPYEQYF. Full variable domain (rest looked up from reference TRBV7-2 and TRBJ2-7): GAGVSQSPSNKVTEKGKDVELRCDPISGHTALYWYRQSLGQGLEFLIYFQGNSAPDKSGLPSDRFSAERTGGSVSTLTIQRTQQEDSAVYLCASSLSSGGAPYEQYFGPGTRLTVT.